This paragraph reports one T cell receptor (beta chain). Its antigen is currently unknown. This entry belongs to a study of T cell responses to AZD1222 COVID-19 vaccine. Whole-study findings and limits: Mostly white British, mostly female donors; authors suggested clonal diversity may be underestimated.

Data came from immunoSEQ multiplex PCR; TCRdb stores just in-frame clones and leaves some out. The data show 150,000 to 200,000 clones, approximately 94% seen once. The V gene's germline CDR1 is MNHNS and CDR2 SASEGT. The CDR3 runs 17 residues. Trimming cost V 0 bases and J 3 bases; bases outside gene matches: 6. This specimen was peripheral blood, taken 28 days after the second AZD1222 dose. The TCR originated in an adult who received the AZD1222 COVID-19 vaccine. The chain carries TRBV6-1 and TRBJ1-5; 9 nucleotides match TRBD1. CDR3 in amino acids: CASSEASDRGDNQPQHF. The DNA of the CDR3 is TGTGCCAGCAGTGAAGCTTCGGACAGGGGAGACAATCAGCCCCAGCATTTT.